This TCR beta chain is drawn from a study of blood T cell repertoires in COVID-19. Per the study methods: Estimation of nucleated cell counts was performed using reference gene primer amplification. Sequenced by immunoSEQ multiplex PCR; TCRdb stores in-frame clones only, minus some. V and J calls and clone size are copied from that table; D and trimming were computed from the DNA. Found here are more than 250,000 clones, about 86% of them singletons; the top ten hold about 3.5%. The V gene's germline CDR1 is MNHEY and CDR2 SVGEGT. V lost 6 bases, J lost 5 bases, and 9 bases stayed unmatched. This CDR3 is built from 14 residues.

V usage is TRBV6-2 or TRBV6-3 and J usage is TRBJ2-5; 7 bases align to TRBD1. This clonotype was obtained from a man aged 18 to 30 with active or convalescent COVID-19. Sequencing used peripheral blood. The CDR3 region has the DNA TGTGCCAGCAGCCCCCCCGACAGGGTTGAGACCCAGTACTTC. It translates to CASSPPDRVETQYF.